These 32 T cell receptor beta chains share one sample of origin, sequenced in a study of CD4+ T cells in melanoma. Using immunoSEQ multiplex PCR, the repertoire was profiled, and TCRdb retains in-frame clones only, with some absent. The sample has 20,000 or so clones; around 78% are singletons. The receptors here all came from a human donor with melanoma.

CDR3 residues: CASTKRGGTEAFF. Here the CDR3 DNA reads TGTGCCAGCACAAAAAGGGGTGGTACTGAAGCTTTCTTT. The V call is TRBV25-1, the J call TRBJ1-1; a possible D gene is TRBD1 (5 bases). The ends were cut back, 7 bases at V and 5 bases at J, with 14 bases in the middle. The CDR3 loop spans 13 amino acids. CDR1 is MGHDK and CDR2 is SYGVNS in the germline V gene.

This clone was counted only a few times. The chain combines TRBV10-1 with TRBJ2-5; D unclear. The CDR3 runs 14 residues. The germline V gene encodes CDR1 WNHNN and CDR2 SYGVQD (reference sequence). Trimming removed 4 bases from V and 5 bases from J, with 14 bases in between. In DNA form, the CDR3 reads TGCGCCAGCAGTGCCCGGGTCACCGGGGAGACCCAGTACTTC. It translates to CASSARVTGETQYF.

The chain links TRBV27 to TRBJ1-1, with D tentatively TRBD1 (6 bases). The CDR3 runs to 14 residues. V lost 5 bases, J lost 5 bases, and 15 bases lay in between. The germline V gene has CDR1 MNHEY and CDR2 SMNVEV (reference sequence). The CDR3 region is CASSQGLRGTEAFF. The CDR3 DNA sequence: TGTGCCAGCAGTCAGGGCCTTAGGGGGACTGAAGCTTTCTTT.

This chain links TRBV5-6 with TRBJ2-3; 7 positions agree with TRBD1. The CDR3 is 15 residues long. With 0 bases clipped from V and 4 bases from J, the junction kept 5 bases outside the gene matches. Germline CDR1 SGHDT, CDR2 YYEEEE. The CDR3 DNA reads TGTGCCAGCAGCTTGGGGGGACAGCCTCCAGATACGCAGTATTTT. It codes for CASSLGGQPPDTQYF.

This chain uses TRBV29-1 with TRBJ2-6, with unresolved D. CDR1 and CDR2 (germline): SQVTM, ANQGSEA. V lost 4 bases and J 2 bases, leaving 9 bases between the germline ends. The length of the CDR3 is 14 residues. In DNA, the CDR3 is TGCAGCGTTGGGGCGGTAGCTGGGGCCAACGTCCTGACTTTC. Translated, it gives CSVGAVAGANVLTF.

This sequence joins TRBV6-6 and TRBJ1-5; 7 positions match TRBD1. CDR1 is MNHNY and CDR2 is SVGAGI in the germline V gene (reference sequence). The CDR3 is 16 residues long. V shed 7 bases, J shed 1 base, and the junction held 10 bases outside the gene matches. The CDR3 DNA reads as TGTGCCAGCACTCACGACTACAGGGGCAGCAATCAGCCCCAGCATTTT. This codes for CASTHDYRGSNQPQHF.

V usage is TRBV13 and J usage is TRBJ1-1; D unclear. The CDR3 is 16 residues long. Germline V CDR1 and CDR2: PRHDT, FYEKMQ (reference sequence). Trimming stripped 0 bases from V and 0 bases from J, with 11 bases between. As DNA, the CDR3 is TGTGCCAGCAGCTTAGGATGGGTACAAATGAACACTGAAGCTTTCTTT. Residues: CASSLGWVQMNTEAFF. The full variable domain, in which reference TRBV13 and TRBJ1-1 provide the parts outside the CDR3, is AAGVIQSPRHLIKEKRETATLKCYPIPRHDTVYWYQQGPGQDPQFLISFYEKMQSDKGSIPDRFSAQQFSDYHSELNMSSLELGDSALYFCASSLGWVQMNTEAFFGQGTRLTVV.

This clone was observed a single time. The chain links TRBV7-3 to TRBJ2-3, with D unclear. The CDR3 has 14 residues. CDR1 is SGHTA and CDR2 is FQGTGA in the germline V gene. V was clipped by 2 bases and J by 4 bases, with 10 bases between them. CDR3 loop: CASSLGLWSDTQYF. The CDR3 DNA follows: TGTGCCAGCAGCTTAGGTCTTTGGTCAGATACGCAGTATTTT.

The gene calls are TRBV6-5 and TRBJ2-7; 10 bases agree with TRBD2. The germline V gene encodes CDR1 MNHEY and CDR2 SVGAGI. This CDR3 spans 14 amino acids. The J segment lost 3 bases and the V segment lost 6 bases, leaving 5 bases of the junction unmatched. The CDR3 sequence is CASRKVAGGYEQYF. The CDR3 DNA is TGTGCCAGCAGGAAAGTAGCGGGGGGCTACGAGCAGTACTTC.

The genes are TRBV5-4 and TRBJ2-5; 8 nucleotides agree with TRBD2. CDR1 and CDR2 (germline): SGHNT, YYREEE (reference sequence). Trimming took 5 bases from V and 5 from J; bases not matched to a gene: 8. The CDR3 consists of 14 residues. CDR3 DNA sequence: TGTGCCAGCAGAGTAGGCGGGGGGCGCGAGACCCAGTACTTC. It yields the protein CASRVGGGRETQYF.

The chain carries TRBV30 and TRBJ2-7; D remains ambiguous. This CDR3 region has 13 residues. The V and J ends lost 3 bases and 6 bases respectively, with 15 bases between them. CDR1 is GTSNPN, CDR2 SVGIG, per germline (reference sequence). The CDR3 bases are TGTGCCTGGAGCGGAGTGTCCCCTATCGAGCAGTACTTC. This encodes CAWSGVSPIEQYF.

The CDR3 here is CASSHQGTGNQPQHF. Written as DNA, the CDR3 is TGTGCCAGCAGCCACCAGGGAACGGGCAATCAGCCCCAGCATTTT. V gene TRBV2 combines with J gene TRBJ1-5; D might be TRBD1 (5 bases). This CDR3 contains 15 residues. CDR1 SNHLY and CDR2 FYNNEI come from the germline V gene. The V gene lost 6 bases and the J gene lost 2 bases, with 14 bases spanning the gap.

The gene calls are TRBV5-1 and TRBJ2-5, with D possibly being TRBD2 (5 bases). The V gene lost 5 bases and the J gene lost 0 bases, with 14 bases spanning the gap. The CDR3 runs to 15 residues. Germline V gives CDR1 SGHRS, CDR2 YFSETQ. The CDR3 loop reads CASSLQGGYQETQYF. CDR3 sequence (DNA): TGCGCCAGCAGTCTCCAAGGAGGATACCAAGAGACCCAGTACTTC. The entire variable domain, with the rest obtained from reference TRBV5-1 and TRBJ2-5, is as follows: KAGVTQTPRYLIKTRGQQVTLSCSPISGHRSVSWYQQTPGQGLQFLFEYFSETQRNKGNFPGRFSGRQFSNSRSEMNVSTLELGDSALYLCASSLQGGYQETQYFGPGTRLLVL.

CDR3 DNA: TGTGCCAGCAGGCTGGGTTACGGGGAGCTGTTTTTT. It codes for CASRLGYGELFF. V and J are TRBV5-6 and TRBJ2-2; D remains ambiguous. The germline V gene encodes CDR1 SGHDT and CDR2 YYEEEE. V lost 5 bases and J lost 7, with 9 bases in between. CDR3 length equals 12 residues.

V is TRBV30 and J is TRBJ2-4; no clear D. Germline assignment: CDR1 GTSNPN and CDR2 SVGIG (reference sequence). The CDR3 contains 14 residues. Between the trimmed V and J ends, which lost 0 bases and 2 bases, there was a span of 8 bases. CDR3 sequence: CAWSVERSKNIQYF. The CDR3 DNA reads as TGTGCCTGGAGTGTAGAGAGGTCCAAAAACATTCAGTACTTC.

This CDR3 is CASSPGNTEAFF. The CDR3 nucleotides read TGTGCCAGCAGTCCGGGGAACACTGAAGCTTTCTTT. V is TRBV6-1 and J is TRBJ1-1; D remains ambiguous. Germline loops: CDR1 MNHNS, CDR2 SASEGT. This CDR3 contains 12 residues. V was pared by 5 bases and J by 1 base, with 5 bases between.

This clone appeared a few times. V usage is TRBV30 and J usage is TRBJ1-1, with a possible D match to TRBD1 (5 bases). The germline CDR1 and CDR2 sequences are GTSNPN and SVGIG (reference sequence). The V gene lost 8 bases and the J gene lost 0 bases, with 7 bases spanning the gap. This CDR3 is 11 amino acids long. The CDR3 DNA reads as TGTGCCGGGGGATTGAACACTGAAGCTTTCTTT. Its protein is CAGGLNTEAFF. Together with reference TRBV30 and TRBJ1-1, the CDR3 gives the full variable domain: SQTIHQWPATLVQPVGSPLSLECTVEGTSNPNLYWYRQAAGRGLQLLFYSVGIGQISSEVPQNLSASRPQDRQFILSSKKLLLSDSGFYLCAGGLNTEAFFGQGTRLTVV.

The chain links TRBV7-2 to TRBJ1-1, with a possible D match to TRBD1 (5 bases). V was trimmed by 1 base and J by 4 bases, leaving 10 bases between them. This CDR3 has 14 residues. Germline lookup yields CDR1 SGHTA and CDR2 FQGNSA. Written as DNA, the CDR3 is TGTGCCAGCAGCTTAGGGGGGTCGGGCACTGAAGCTTTCTTT. It yields the protein CASSLGGSGTEAFF. Full variable domain (remainder filled in from reference TRBV7-2 and TRBJ1-1): GAGVSQSPSNKVTEKGKDVELRCDPISGHTALYWYRQSLGQGLEFLIYFQGNSAPDKSGLPSDRFSAERTGGSVSTLTIQRTQQEDSAVYLCASSLGGSGTEAFFGQGTRLTVV.

The gene calls are TRBV9 and TRBJ2-1; D is undetermined. Looked up from germline, CDR1 is SGDLS and CDR2 is YYNGEE. This CDR3 has 11 residues. Deletions cut 0 bases from V and 9 bases from J, with 4 bases between. CDR3 sequence reads: CASSVAGEQFF. In DNA form, the CDR3 reads TGTGCCAGCAGCGTAGCCGGTGAGCAGTTCTTC.

V is TRBV4-1 and J is TRBJ2-1; D call uncertain. V was pared by 0 bases and J by 3 bases, with 12 bases between. Germline CDR1 is MGHRA and CDR2 is YSYEKL. CDR3 length: 16 residues. The CDR3 loop reads CASSQDWQRGYNEQFF. The CDR3 DNA is TGCGCCAGCAGCCAAGATTGGCAGCGCGGCTACAATGAGCAGTTCTTC.

This clone was seen once. The chain carries TRBV19 and TRBJ1-5, with D perhaps matching TRBD1 (5 bases). CDR3 length equals 14 residues. V lost 4 bases to trimming and J lost 6 bases, with 13 bases between them. CDR1 is LNHDA, CDR2 SQIVND, per germline (reference sequence). The CDR3 coding sequence is TGTGCCAGTAGTAAAGGGACTAAGAGTCAGCCCCAGCATTTT. Amino acids: CASSKGTKSQPQHF.

This clone was counted between two and nine times. The gene calls are TRBV30 and TRBJ2-3; TRBD2 agrees at 10 bases. The CDR3 has 15 amino acids. V lost 5 bases and J lost 1; bases outside the gene matches: 6. Germline V gives CDR1 GTSNPN, CDR2 SVGIG (reference sequence). The chain's CDR3 is CAWDHGTSGTDTQYF. For the CDR3, the DNA is TGTGCCTGGGACCACGGGACTAGCGGCACAGATACGCAGTATTTT.

Concerning this clone: The junction differs from germline at one of its ends, possibly a read error. This chain links TRBV7-7 with TRBJ2-7; a weak D match, TRBD2 (5 bases). The CDR3 is made up of 15 amino acids. Per the germline V gene, CDR1 is SSHAT and CDR2 is FNYEAQ (reference sequence). This CDR3 reads CASSLALGPIYEQYF. CDR3 DNA sequence: TGTGCTAGCAGCTTAGCACTAGGGCCGATTTACGAGCAGTACTTC.

The V and J genes are TRBV5-6 and TRBJ2-7; the match to TRBD1 covers 9 bases. Germline V gives CDR1 SGHDT, CDR2 YYEEEE. J was trimmed by 6 bases and V by 7 bases; bases with no gene match: 8. The CDR3 is made up of 13 amino acids. CDR3 DNA sequence: TGTGCCAGCGGCAAACAGGGGGCCTCCGAGCAGTACTTC. This translates into CASGKQGASEQYF.

The rearrangement uses TRBV19 and TRBJ2-7; D remains ambiguous. Germline CDR1 reads LNHDA; CDR2 reads SQIVND (reference sequence). CDR3 length: 13 amino acids. V was clipped by 10 bases and J by 2 bases, with 15 bases between them. The CDR3 region is CATPQDPTYEQYF. CDR3 coding DNA: TGTGCCACCCCGCAGGATCCGACCTACGAGCAGTACTTC.

A single count supports this clone. This chain connects TRBV6-1 to TRBJ1-3; TRBD1 might be the D (5 bases). Trimming removed 7 bases at V and 2 bases at J, with 15 bases between. This CDR3 has 15 residues. Germline CDR1 MNHNS, CDR2 SASEGT. CDR3 DNA sequence: TGTGCCAGCACCAGGTCAGGGTTCACTGGAAACACCATATATTTT. This encodes CASTRSGFTGNTIYF.

The CDR3 loop is CASSARDREYNSPLHF. CDR3 nucleotide sequence: TGTGCCAGCAGCGCCCGGGACAGGGAGTATAATTCACCCCTCCACTTT. V and J are TRBV13 and TRBJ1-6; 9 bases are a match to TRBD1. V was pared by 5 bases and J by 4 bases, with 6 bases of the junction left unmatched. Germline V CDR1 and CDR2: PRHDT, FYEKMQ (reference sequence). The CDR3 length is 16 residues.

This clone was detected only once. This chain joins TRBV10-2 and TRBJ1-4; D gene unclear. The germline CDR1 and CDR2 sequences are WSHSY and SAAADI. The V gene lost 0 bases and the J gene lost 8 bases, with 4 bases spanning the gap. CDR3 length: 12 amino acids. CDR3 region: CASSESEEKLFF. CDR3 nucleotides: TGCGCCAGCAGTGAGTCGGAGGAAAAACTGTTTTTT.

V and J are TRBV7-7 and TRBJ2-2; D ambiguous. The germline V gene has CDR1 SSHAT and CDR2 FNYEAQ (reference sequence). This CDR3 comprises 13 residues. Trimming took off 2 bases at V and 7 bases at J, with 8 bases between the two ends. The CDR3 coding sequence is TGTGCCAGCAGCTTAAGTCCCGGCGGGGAGCTGTTTTTT. It is translated as CASSLSPGGELFF.

The chain uses TRBV30 and TRBJ2-6, with 11 bases fitting TRBD1. The germline gives CDR1 GTSNPN, CDR2 SVGIG (reference sequence). V lost 6 bases to trimming and J lost 3 bases; unmatched junction nucleotides: 10. The CDR3 length is 17 residues. CDR3 coding DNA: TGTGCCTGCCCGGGACAGGGGGTGTTCGATGGGGCCAACGTCCTGACTTTC. It yields the protein CACPGQGVFDGANVLTF.

This clone has just a few counts. The chain combines TRBV2 with TRBJ2-2; possible D gene TRBD1, 6 bases. V was shortened by 7 bases and J by 6 bases, with 15 bases between the two germline ends. CDR1 and CDR2 from the germline V gene are SNHLY and FYNNEI. The CDR3 is 14 amino acids. The CDR3 is CASKVLGAAGELFF. In nucleotides, the CDR3 is TGTGCCAGCAAGGTCTTGGGGGCAGCCGGGGAGCTGTTTTTT.

The rearrangement joins TRBV6-1 to TRBJ1-6; 8 nucleotides agree with TRBD1. The CDR3 has 15 amino acids. The germline CDR1 and CDR2 sequences are MNHNS and SASEGT. V lost 3 bases, J lost 9 bases, and 7 bases stayed unmatched. In DNA, the CDR3 is TGTGCCAGCAGTGATCAGGACAGGGCGGTTTCACCCCTCCACTTT. This codes for CASSDQDRAVSPLHF.